This record covers a single TCR beta chain. Its antigen is as yet unknown. This record comes from a study of graft-versus-host responses after intestinal transplantation. This table comes from immunoSEQ multiplex PCR, and its TCRdb copy is limited to in-frame clones, with some not included. The sample consists of about 130,000 clones, 92% of them appearing once. Germline assignment: CDR1 SEHNR and CDR2 FQNEAQ (reference sequence). Unmatched junction bases numbered 6, after V lost 5 bases and J lost 0 bases. This CDR3 comprises 16 residues. The receptor comes from a human donor who received an intestinal transplant. This chain uses TRBV7-9 with TRBJ1-3, with 8 positions matching TRBD1. The source was unstimulated CD4+ T cells sorted from spleen or lymph node cells, collected before intestinal transplant. The CDR3 DNA follows: TGTGCCAGCAGCCTGGGACAGGCCCGCTCTGGAAACACCATATATTTT. Its protein product is CASSLGQARSGNTIYF.